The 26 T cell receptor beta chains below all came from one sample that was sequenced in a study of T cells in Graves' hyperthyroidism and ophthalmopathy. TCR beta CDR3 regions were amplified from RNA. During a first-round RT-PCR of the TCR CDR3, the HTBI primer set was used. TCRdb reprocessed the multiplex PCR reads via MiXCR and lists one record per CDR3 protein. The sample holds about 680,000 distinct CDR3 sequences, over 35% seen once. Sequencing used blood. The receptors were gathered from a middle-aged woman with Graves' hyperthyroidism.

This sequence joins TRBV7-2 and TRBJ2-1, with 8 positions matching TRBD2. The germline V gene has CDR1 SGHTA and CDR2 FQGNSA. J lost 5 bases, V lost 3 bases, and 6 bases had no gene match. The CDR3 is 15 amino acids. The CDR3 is CASSFLTSGHNEQFF. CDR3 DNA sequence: TGTGCCAGCAGCTTTTTAACTAGCGGTCACAATGAGCAGTTCTTC.

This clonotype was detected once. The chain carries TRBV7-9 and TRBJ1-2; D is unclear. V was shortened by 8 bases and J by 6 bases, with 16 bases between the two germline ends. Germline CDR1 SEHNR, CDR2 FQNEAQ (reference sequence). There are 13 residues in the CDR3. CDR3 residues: CASSPAAYDGYTF. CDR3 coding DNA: TGTGCCAGCTCACCAGCGGCGTACGATGGCTACACCTTC.

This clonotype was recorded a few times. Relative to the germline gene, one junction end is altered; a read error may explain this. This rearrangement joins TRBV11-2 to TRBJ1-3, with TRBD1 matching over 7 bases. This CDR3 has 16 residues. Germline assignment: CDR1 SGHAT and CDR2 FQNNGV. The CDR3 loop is CAGSQGGTAKVNTIYF. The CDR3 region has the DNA TGTGCCGGCAGCCAGGGCGGGACAGCGAAGGTCAACACCATATATTTT. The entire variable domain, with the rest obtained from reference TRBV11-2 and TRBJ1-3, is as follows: EAGVAQSPRYKIIEKRQSVAFWCNPISGHATLYWYQQILGQGPKLLIQFQNNGVVDDSQLPKDRFSAERLKGVDSTLKIQPAKLEDSAVYLCAGSQGGTAKVNTIYFGEGSWLTVV.

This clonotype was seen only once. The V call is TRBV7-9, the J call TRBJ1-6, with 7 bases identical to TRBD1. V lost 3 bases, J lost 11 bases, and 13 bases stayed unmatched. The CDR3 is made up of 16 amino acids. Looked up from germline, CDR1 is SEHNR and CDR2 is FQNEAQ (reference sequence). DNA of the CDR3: TGTGCCAGCAGCTTGAGGTTGGTCGGGGACAGACCACCCCTCCACTTT. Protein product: CASSLRLVGDRPPLHF.

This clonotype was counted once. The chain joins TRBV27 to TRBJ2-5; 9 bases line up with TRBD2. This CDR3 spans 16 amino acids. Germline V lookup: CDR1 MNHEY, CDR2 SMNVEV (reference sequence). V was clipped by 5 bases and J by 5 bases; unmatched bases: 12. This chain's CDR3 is CASSPQRRGGWETQYF. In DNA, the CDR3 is TGTGCCAGCAGTCCCCAACGGCGGGGGGGCTGGGAGACCCAGTACTTC.

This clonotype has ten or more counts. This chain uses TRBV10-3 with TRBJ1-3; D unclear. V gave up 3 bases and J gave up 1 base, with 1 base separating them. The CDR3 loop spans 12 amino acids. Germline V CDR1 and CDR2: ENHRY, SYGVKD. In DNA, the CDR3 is TGTGCCATCAGTGAATCTGGAAACACCATATATTTT. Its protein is CAISESGNTIYF.

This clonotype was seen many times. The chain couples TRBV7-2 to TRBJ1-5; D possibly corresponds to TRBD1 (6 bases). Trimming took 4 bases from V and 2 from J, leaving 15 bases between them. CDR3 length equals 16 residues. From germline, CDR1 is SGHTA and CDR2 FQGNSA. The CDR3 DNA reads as TGTGCCAGCAGCTCGGGGGCAACTCTGGGCAATCAGCCCCAGCATTTT. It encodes CASSSGATLGNQPQHF.

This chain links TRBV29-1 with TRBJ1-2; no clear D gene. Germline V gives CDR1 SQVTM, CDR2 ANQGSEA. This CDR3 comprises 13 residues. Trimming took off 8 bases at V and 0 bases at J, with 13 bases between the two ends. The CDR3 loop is CSSTLTTNYGYTF. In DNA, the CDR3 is TGCAGCTCCACCCTGACAACTAACTATGGCTACACCTTC.

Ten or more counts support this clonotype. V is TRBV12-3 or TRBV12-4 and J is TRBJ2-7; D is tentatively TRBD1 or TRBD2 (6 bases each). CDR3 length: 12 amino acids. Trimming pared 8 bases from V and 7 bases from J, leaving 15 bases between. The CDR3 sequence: CASEGGSREQYF. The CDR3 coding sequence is TGTGCCAGCGAAGGGGGGTCAAGAGAGCAGTACTTC.

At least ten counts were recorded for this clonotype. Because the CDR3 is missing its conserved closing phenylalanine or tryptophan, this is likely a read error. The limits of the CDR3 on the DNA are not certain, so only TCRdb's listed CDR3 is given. CDR3 amino acids: CASSLGREP. V is TRBV5-6 and J is TRBJ1-1. The CDR3 is made up of 9 amino acids, end residues included. In germline, CDR1 is SGHDT, CDR2 YYEEEE.

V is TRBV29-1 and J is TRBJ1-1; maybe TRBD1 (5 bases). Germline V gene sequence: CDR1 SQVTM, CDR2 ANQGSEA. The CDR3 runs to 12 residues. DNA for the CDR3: TGCAGGCCCAATGACAGGAACACTGAAGCTTTCTTT. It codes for CRPNDRNTEAFF.

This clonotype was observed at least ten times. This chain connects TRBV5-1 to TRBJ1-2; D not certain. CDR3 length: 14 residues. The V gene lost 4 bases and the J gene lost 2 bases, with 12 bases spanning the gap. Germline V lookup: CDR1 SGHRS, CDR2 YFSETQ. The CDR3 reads CASSAAQWNYGYTF. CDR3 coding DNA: TGCGCCAGCAGCGCCGCACAGTGGAACTATGGCTACACCTTC.

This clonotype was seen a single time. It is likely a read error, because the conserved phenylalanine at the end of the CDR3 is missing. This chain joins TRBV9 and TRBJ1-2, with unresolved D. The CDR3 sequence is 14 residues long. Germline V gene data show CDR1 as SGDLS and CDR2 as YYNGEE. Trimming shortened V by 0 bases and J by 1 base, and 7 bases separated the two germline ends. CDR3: CASSVGGYNYGYTS. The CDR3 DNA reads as TGTGCCAGCAGCGTAGGAGGTTATAACTATGGCTACACCTCC.

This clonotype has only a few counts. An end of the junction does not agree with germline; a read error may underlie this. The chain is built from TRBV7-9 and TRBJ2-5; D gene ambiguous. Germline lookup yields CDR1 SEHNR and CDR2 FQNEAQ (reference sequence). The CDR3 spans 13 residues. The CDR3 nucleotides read TGCGCCAGCAGCCAAGCCACAGCCGAGACCCAGTACTTC. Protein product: CASSQATAETQYF.

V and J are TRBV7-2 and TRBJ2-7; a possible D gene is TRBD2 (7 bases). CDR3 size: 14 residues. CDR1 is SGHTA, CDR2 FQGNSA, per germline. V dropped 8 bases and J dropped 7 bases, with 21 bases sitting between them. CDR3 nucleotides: TGTGCCAGCGCCATACAAGGGGGGGCTCGAGAGCAGTACTTC. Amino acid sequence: CASAIQGGAREQYF.

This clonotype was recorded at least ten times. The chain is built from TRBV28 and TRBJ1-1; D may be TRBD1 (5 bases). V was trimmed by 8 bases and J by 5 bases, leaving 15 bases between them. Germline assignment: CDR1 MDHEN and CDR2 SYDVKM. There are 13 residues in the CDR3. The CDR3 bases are TGTGCCAGCGGGTCCGGGGCTCGGACTGAAGCTTTCTTT. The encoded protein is CASGSGARTEAFF.

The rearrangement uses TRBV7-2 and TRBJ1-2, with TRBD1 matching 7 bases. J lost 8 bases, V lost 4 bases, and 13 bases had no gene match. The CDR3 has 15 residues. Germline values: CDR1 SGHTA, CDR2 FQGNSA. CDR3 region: CASSWGTVDAQGYTF. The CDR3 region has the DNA TGTGCCAGCAGCTGGGGGACAGTTGACGCCCAAGGCTACACCTTC.

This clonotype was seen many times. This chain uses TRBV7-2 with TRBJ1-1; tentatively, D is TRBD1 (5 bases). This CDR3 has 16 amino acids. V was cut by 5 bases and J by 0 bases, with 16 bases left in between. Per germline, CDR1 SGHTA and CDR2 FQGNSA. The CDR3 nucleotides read TGTGCCAGCAGCCAGCAGGGAGGTTTCATGAACACTGAAGCTTTCTTT. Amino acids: CASSQQGGFMNTEAFF.

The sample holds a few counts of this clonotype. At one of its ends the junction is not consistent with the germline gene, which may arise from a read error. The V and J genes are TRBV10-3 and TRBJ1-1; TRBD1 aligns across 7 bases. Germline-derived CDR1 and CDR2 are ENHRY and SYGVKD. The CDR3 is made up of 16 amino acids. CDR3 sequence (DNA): TGTGCCAGCAGTTACCACCGACAGGGAAGGGACACTGAAGCTTTCTTT. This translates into CASSYHRQGRDTEAFF.

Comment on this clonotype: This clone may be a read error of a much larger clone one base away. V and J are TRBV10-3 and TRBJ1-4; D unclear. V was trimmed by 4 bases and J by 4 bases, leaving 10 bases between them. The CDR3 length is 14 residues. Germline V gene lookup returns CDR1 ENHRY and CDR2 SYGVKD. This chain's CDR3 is CAISAGILNEKLFF. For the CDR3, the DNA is TGTGCCATCAGTGCGGGCATTCTTAATGAAAAACTGTTTTTT.

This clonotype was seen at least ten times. CDR3 in amino acids: CASSQTDSLKAFF. The CDR3, as DNA: TGTGCCAGCAGCCAAACGGACAGTTTGAAAGCTTTCTTT. This rearrangement joins TRBV4-2 to TRBJ1-1, with D perhaps TRBD1 (6 bases). CDR3 length: 13 residues. The V gene's germline CDR1 is LGHNA and CDR2 YNFKEQ. Deletions cut 2 bases from V and 9 bases from J, with 13 bases between.

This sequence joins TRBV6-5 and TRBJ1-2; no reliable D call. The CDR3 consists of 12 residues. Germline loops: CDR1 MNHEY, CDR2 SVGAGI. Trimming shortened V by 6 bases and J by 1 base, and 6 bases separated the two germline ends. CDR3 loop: CASRHYNYGYTF. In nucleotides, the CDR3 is TGTGCCAGCAGGCACTATAACTATGGCTACACCTTC.

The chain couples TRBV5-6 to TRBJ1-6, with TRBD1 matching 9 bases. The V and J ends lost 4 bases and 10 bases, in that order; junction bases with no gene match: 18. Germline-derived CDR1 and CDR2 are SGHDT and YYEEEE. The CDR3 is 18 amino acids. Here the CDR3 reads CASSLSPFGTGMISPLHF. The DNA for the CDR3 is TGTGCCAGCAGCCTCTCACCATTTGGGACAGGGATGATATCACCCCTCCACTTT.

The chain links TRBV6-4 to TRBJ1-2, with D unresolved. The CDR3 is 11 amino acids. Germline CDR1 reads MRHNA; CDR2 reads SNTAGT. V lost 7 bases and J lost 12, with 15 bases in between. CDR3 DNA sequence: TGTGCCAGCATGATCGAGTCTGGAAACACCTTC. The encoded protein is CASMIESGNTF.

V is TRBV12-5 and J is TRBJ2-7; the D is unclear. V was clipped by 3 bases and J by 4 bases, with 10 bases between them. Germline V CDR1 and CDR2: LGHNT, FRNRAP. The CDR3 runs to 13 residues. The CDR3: CASGFQKSYEQYF. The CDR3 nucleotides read TGTGCTAGTGGTTTCCAGAAATCTTACGAGCAGTACTTC. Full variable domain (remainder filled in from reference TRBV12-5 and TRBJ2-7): DARVTQTPRHKVTEMGQEVTMRCQPILGHNTVFWYRQTMMQGLELLAYFRNRAPLDDSGMPKDRFSAEMPDATLATLKIQPSEPRDSAVYFCASGFQKSYEQYFGPGTRLTVT.

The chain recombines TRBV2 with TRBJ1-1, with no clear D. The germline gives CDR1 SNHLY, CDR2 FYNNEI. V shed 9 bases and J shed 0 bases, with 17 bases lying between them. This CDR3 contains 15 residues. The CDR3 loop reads CASTSGVNMNTEAFF. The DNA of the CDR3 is TGTGCCAGTACGTCCGGGGTAAACATGAACACTGAAGCTTTCTTT.